The 25 T cell receptor beta chains below all came from one sample that was sequenced in a study of blood T cell repertoires in COVID-19. Data came from immunoSEQ multiplex PCR; TCRdb stores just in-frame clones and leaves some out. The sample includes more than 200,000 clones, 86% of them seen just once. Material for sequencing was peripheral blood. Source of these receptors: a young man with active or convalescent COVID-19.

CDR3 DNA sequence: TGTGCCAGCAGTACCCTTGTAGACGGAGTTGAAAAACTGTTTTTT. Its translation: CASSTLVDGVEKLFF. The rearrangement joins TRBV6-5 to TRBJ1-4; D remains unclear. The ends were cut back, 5 bases at V and 7 bases at J, with 17 bases in the middle. This CDR3 spans 15 amino acids. CDR1 is MNHEY, CDR2 SVGAGI, per germline.

This clone was recorded at least ten times. This sequence joins TRBV5-1 and TRBJ2-1; D perhaps matches TRBD1 (6 bases). CDR3 length: 12 amino acids. CDR1 and CDR2 from the germline V gene are SGHRS and YFSETQ. Trimming removed 4 bases at V and 6 bases at J, with 8 bases between. The CDR3 DNA reads TGCGCCAGCAGCCCGGACAGCAATGAGCAGTTCTTC. It translates to CASSPDSNEQFF.

The CDR3 DNA sequence: TGTGCCAGCAGCTTACAGCAACGATCAGGGCAGCCCCAGCATTTT. Its protein is CASSLQQRSGQPQHF. This chain joins TRBV5-6 and TRBJ1-5; D may be TRBD1 (5 bases). Germline V gene lookup returns CDR1 SGHDT and CDR2 YYEEEE. V lost 2 bases, J lost 7 bases, and 16 bases lay in between. The CDR3 sequence is 15 residues long.

This clone is a singleton in its sample. V usage is TRBV9 and J usage is TRBJ2-7; 8 bases map to TRBD2. CDR1 and CDR2 (germline): SGDLS, YYNGEE. V was pared by 4 bases and J by 5 bases, with 8 bases of the junction left unmatched. CDR3 size: 14 residues. CDR3 residues: CASSPTGGANEQYF. The CDR3 coding sequence is TGTGCCAGCAGCCCAACCGGGGGGGCGAACGAGCAGTACTTC.

This chain joins TRBV13 and TRBJ2-5; TRBD2 matches at 11 bases. In germline, CDR1 is PRHDT, CDR2 FYEKMQ (reference sequence). This CDR3 comprises 17 residues. The J segment lost 5 bases and the V segment lost 5 bases, leaving 13 bases of the junction unmatched. DNA of the CDR3: TGTGCCAGCAGCCCCCCCGAGACTAGCGGGATGGGTGAGACCCAGTACTTC. It yields the protein CASSPPETSGMGETQYF. The complete variable domain, with remaining parts taken from reference TRBV13 and TRBJ2-5, reads AAGVIQSPRHLIKEKRETATLKCYPIPRHDTVYWYQQGPGQDPQFLISFYEKMQSDKGSIPDRFSAQQFSDYHSELNMSSLELGDSALYFCASSPPETSGMGETQYFGPGTRLLVL.

The genes are TRBV7-9 and TRBJ2-7; 8 bases match TRBD1. The CDR3 contains 12 residues. Per germline, CDR1 SEHNR and CDR2 FQNEAQ (reference sequence). V lost 5 bases and J lost 9; bases outside the gene matches: 6. CDR3 in DNA: TGTGCCAGCAGCCCAGGGGGCTATGTGCAGTACTTC. Translated, it gives CASSPGGYVQYF.

The V gene is TRBV3-1 (or the pseudogene TRBV3-2), the J gene TRBJ2-1; 8 positions match TRBD2. Per germline, CDR1 LGHDT and CDR2 YNNKEL (reference sequence). The trim removed 1 base at V and 2 bases at J, leaving 1 base unmatched. The CDR3 runs to 15 residues. The CDR3 DNA follows: TGTGCCAGCAGCCAAGGCGGGGGGACCTACAATGAGCAGTTCTTC. This gives the protein CASSQGGGTYNEQFF.

The chain joins TRBV6-1 to TRBJ2-5, with TRBD2 identical over 8 bases. Germline CDR1 reads MNHNS; CDR2 reads SASEGT. The CDR3 sequence is 15 residues long. The ends lost 0 bases at V and 4 bases at J; junction bases unmatched: 4. CDR3 coding DNA: TGTGCCAGCAGTGAAGCCTTAGCGGGGCCAGAGACCCAGTACTTC. Protein product: CASSEALAGPETQYF.

Only a few counts were recorded for this clone. The chain carries TRBV11-3 and TRBJ2-7; a possible D gene is TRBD1 (5 bases). CDR1 is SGHNT and CDR2 is YENEEA in the germline V gene. Between the trimmed V and J ends, which lost 1 base and 4 bases, there was a span of 8 bases. The CDR3 has 13 residues. The CDR3 loop is CASSLGRQYEQYF. Here the CDR3 DNA reads TGTGCCAGCAGCTTAGGGCGACAGTACGAGCAGTACTTC.

This sequence joins TRBV4-3 and TRBJ1-1; the D is unclear. The CDR3 contains 15 residues. The germline V gene has CDR1 LGHNA and CDR2 YSLEER. V lost 0 bases and J 1 base, leaving 9 bases between the germline ends. Written as DNA, the CDR3 is TGCGCCAGCAGCCAAGAGGGAGCTCAGAACACTGAAGCTTTCTTT. This codes for CASSQEGAQNTEAFF.

This chain joins TRBV5-6 and TRBJ1-4, with 9 bases that match TRBD1. V shed 5 bases and J 3 bases; nucleotides not matched to a gene: 5. The germline CDR1 and CDR2 sequences are SGHDT and YYEEEE. The CDR3 has 15 amino acids. In DNA form, the CDR3 reads TGTGCCAGCAGACCGGGACAGGGAGCTAATGAAAAACTGTTTTTT. Its protein is CASRPGQGANEKLFF. Full variable domain (outside the CDR3, taken from reference TRBV5-6 and TRBJ1-4): DAGVTQSPTHLIKTRGQQVTLRCSPKSGHDTVSWYQQALGQGPQFIFQYYEEEERQRGNFPDRFSGHQFPNYSSELNVNALLLGDSALYLCASRPGQGANEKLFFGSGTQLSVL.

The chain recombines TRBV7-9 with TRBJ1-1; D gene unclear. This CDR3 has 11 amino acids. With 4 bases removed from V and 6 bases from J, the gap between germline ends came to 6 bases. Germline V gene sequence: CDR1 SEHNR, CDR2 FQNEAQ (reference sequence). The CDR3 DNA is TGTGCCAGCAGCTCAGTCCCTGAAGCTTTCTTT. Its protein product is CASSSVPEAFF.

This chain joins TRBV6-1 and TRBJ2-5; 9 bases match TRBD1. After removal of 1 base from V and 5 bases from J, the junction contained 5 bases not matched to a gene. CDR1 is MNHNS and CDR2 is SASEGT in the germline V gene. CDR3 size: 15 residues. DNA of the CDR3: TGTGCCAGCAGTGAAGGGGACAGGGCACGGGAGACCCAGTACTTC. Translated, it gives CASSEGDRARETQYF.

This clone appeared once. V gene TRBV5-1 combines with J gene TRBJ1-2, with D maybe TRBD1 (5 bases). V lost 6 bases to trimming and J lost 0 bases, with 15 bases between them. CDR3 size: 15 residues. The germline gives CDR1 SGHRS, CDR2 YFSETQ. The CDR3 protein is CASTIGGTTNYGYTF. The DNA for the CDR3 is TGCGCCAGCACCATCGGGGGGACGACTAACTATGGCTACACCTTC.

This clone occurred a few times. V is TRBV16 and J is TRBJ1-6; weak D call: TRBD1 (6 bases). From germline, CDR1 is KGHSY and CDR2 FQNENV. This CDR3 has 15 amino acids. Trimming removed 4 bases at V and 8 bases at J, with 15 bases between. The chain's CDR3 is CASSRFQGIDSPLHF. The CDR3 DNA reads as TGTGCCAGCAGCCGATTTCAGGGGATTGATTCACCCCTCCACTTT.

This clone was found once. The rearrangement links TRBV10-2 to TRBJ1-4; tentatively, D is TRBD1 (6 bases). The CDR3 extends over 14 amino acids. Trimming pared 5 bases from V and 6 bases from J, leaving 13 bases between. The germline gives CDR1 WSHSY, CDR2 SAAADI. The CDR3 DNA is TGCGCCAGCAGTACACAGGGTTCGCATGAAAAACTGTTTTTT. It specifies CASSTQGSHEKLFF.

The chain recombines TRBV18 with TRBJ1-3; D gene ambiguous. The germline V gene encodes CDR1 KGHSH and CDR2 LQKENI. The CDR3 spans 15 residues. Trimming left V 8 bases short and J 8 bases short, with 22 bases between. CDR3 amino acids: CASASGVREFDTIYF. In DNA, the CDR3 is TGTGCCAGCGCCTCCGGGGTGAGGGAGTTTGACACCATATATTTT. Variable domain in full (rest from reference TRBV18 and TRBJ1-3): NAGVMQNPRHLVRRRGQEARLRCSPMKGHSHVYWYRQLPEEGLKFMVYLQKENIIDESGMPKERFSAEFPKEGPSILRIQQVVRGDSAAYFCASASGVREFDTIYFGEGSWLTVV.

The chain uses TRBV5-1 and TRBJ2-1; 8 nucleotides align to TRBD2. J was trimmed by 3 bases and V by 4 bases; bases with no gene match: 6. Germline loops: CDR1 SGHRS, CDR2 YFSETQ. The CDR3 is 15 amino acids. The CDR3 DNA is TGCGCCAGCAGCGGGGTAGCGGGGAACTACAATGAGCAGTTCTTC. Protein product: CASSGVAGNYNEQFF.

The chain combines TRBV11-2 with TRBJ2-2; 8 positions match TRBD1. Germline assignment: CDR1 SGHAT and CDR2 FQNNGV. The V segment lost 2 bases and the J segment 2 bases; nucleotides outside the gene matches: 4. This CDR3 has 16 amino acids. Here the CDR3 DNA reads TGTGCCAGCAGCTTATACGGACAGGGAAACACCGGGGAGCTGTTTTTT. Its translation: CASSLYGQGNTGELFF.

In nucleotides, the CDR3 is TGTGCCAGCAGTATAGCGGGCACAGATACGCAGTATTTT. Translated: CASSIAGTDTQYF. The rearrangement uses TRBV6-5 and TRBJ2-3, with D maybe TRBD2 (6 bases). CDR3 size: 13 residues. CDR1 and CDR2 (germline): MNHEY, SVGAGI. Trimming cost V 5 bases and J 1 base, with 7 bases left between them.

This clone was found once. The rearrangement uses TRBV7-8 and TRBJ1-1, with no clear D. The CDR3 is 13 residues long. CDR1 SGHVS and CDR2 FQNEAQ come from the germline V gene. V shed 5 bases and J shed 11 bases, with 18 bases lying between them. The CDR3 DNA follows: TGTGCCAGCAGCCGAGCTGGCCGGGGAGAGGCTTTCTTT. Its translation is CASSRAGRGEAFF.

This rearrangement joins TRBV9 to TRBJ2-1, with 10 bases fitting TRBD1. Trimming cost V 3 bases and J 1 base; bases outside gene matches: 4. The CDR3 sequence is 16 residues long. CDR1 is SGDLS and CDR2 is YYNGEE in the germline V gene. This CDR3 reads CASSEGQGGSYNEQFF. The CDR3 region has the DNA TGTGCCAGCAGCGAAGGACAGGGGGGGTCCTACAATGAGCAGTTCTTC.

This CDR3 is CASSHRFVSGYGYTF. CDR3 DNA sequence: TGTGCCAGCAGCCACAGATTCGTCTCTGGCTATGGCTACACCTTC. This chain joins TRBV3-1 (or the pseudogene TRBV3-2) and TRBJ1-2; D remains unclear. Germline CDR1 LGHDT, CDR2 YNNKEL (reference sequence). V lost 3 bases, J lost 4 bases, and 15 bases lay in between. This CDR3 comprises 15 residues.

The V and J genes are TRBV10-3 and TRBJ1-1; the D gene is possibly TRBD1 (6 bases). This CDR3 has 12 amino acids. Germline V gives CDR1 ENHRY, CDR2 SYGVKD. Trimming cost V 0 bases and J 11 bases, with 10 bases left between them. The CDR3 sequence: CAISESGTNAFF. DNA of the CDR3: TGTGCCATCAGTGAGTCAGGGACAAATGCTTTCTTT.

The chain joins TRBV27 to TRBJ2-7; D gene ambiguous. This CDR3 contains 14 residues. Trimming removed 5 bases at V and 0 bases at J, with 11 bases between. Germline-derived CDR1 and CDR2 are MNHEY and SMNVEV (reference sequence). The CDR3 loop reads CASSLTWSSYEQYF. In DNA, the CDR3 is TGTGCCAGCAGTCTCACGTGGAGCTCCTACGAGCAGTACTTC.